This T cell receptor (beta chain) was observed in a study of shared clonotypes between healthy human individuals (dated by TCRdb to about 2020). With respect to the entire study: A couple of women and a few men aged 18 to 49 years were included in the cohort. Per donor, three plates each were used for CD4 naive and CD4 memory, two for CD8 naive, and one for CD8 memory. Blood TCR repertoires of several healthy adults were deeply sequenced to estimate repertoire size and the extent of clonotype sharing between individuals. To increase sequencing depth and limit assay-specific biases, different laboratories used diverse techniques to prepare libraries and sequence TCR repertoires. Each donor's leukapheresis produced roughly between roughly 0.94 and 9.5 billion PBMCs.

The paper as a whole reports these results and caveats: Estimated clonotype richness was generally larger for naive than for memory subsets. Pairwise subsampling led to the expectation that sequencing depth would affect the degree of clonotype sharing among donors. Higher generation probabilities were observed for clonotypes shared by all four sorted-subset donors than for non-shared clonotypes. Sampling was limited to blood, and TCR repertoires in tissue likely differ from TCR repertoires in blood. About 4.5% of naive CD4, around 3.6% of naive CD8, approximately 2% of memory CD4, and 0.4% of memory CD8 clonotypes were shared across four donors. Rarefaction of sorted-subset datasets indicated incomplete sequencing despite the large sequencing depth. The genetic and exposure-history diversity represented was limited by the small number of donors.

The donors were healthy, HIV-negative adults with no recently reported acute infections or vaccinations. All donors were Caucasian adults living in Nashville, Tennessee, USA. CD4+ T cells were enriched by magnetic negative selection, after which naive cells were positively selected on CD45RA and the negative fraction was taken as the memory subset. Blood was collected by leukapheresis, and PBMCs were isolated by Ficoll-Histopaque density gradient centrifugation and then cryopreserved in liquid nitrogen vapor phase. Purity and quantity of every magnetically sorted T cell population were checked by analytical flow cytometry. Each sorted fraction had its genomic DNA isolated and then quantified by UV absorbance on a Nanodrop 2000c. Sequences SGHAT (CDR1) and FQNNGV (CDR2) are obtained from the germline V gene. The CDR3 numbers 16 residues from cysteine through phenylalanine. Only the CDR3 part of the read is kept: 48 bases, read in frame from the first base. At the junction V is shortened by 3 bases and J by 5 bases, with 16 bases in between.

Using the deep immunoSEQ assay, TCR CDR3 regions were amplified from genomic DNA by multiplex PCR. For each cell subset, the extracted genomic DNA was distributed evenly across all wells of several immunoSEQ 96-well plates, and each plate served as one replicate. For sorted subsets, each replicate PCR was loaded with about 0.2 ug genomic DNA, equivalent to 30,000 or so T cell genomes. Purified libraries were measured with a Qubit 3.0 fluorometer, size-checked on a Bioanalyzer 2100, and measured again with the KAPA Library Quantification kit. Every immunoSEQ 96-well plate was sequenced on a separate single-read 150-cycle Illumina NextSeq 550 flow cell. Under the source paper's analysis protocol: Because the immunoSEQ output held only junctional sequences and lacked quality scores, the filtering could not match the filtering applied to full-length reads. Sequences were annotated with PyIR, a Python wrapper for IgBLAST v1.9, and V/J genes and CDR3 were assigned using IMGT germline references. Reads with weak V/J assignments (E-value above 1e-6), missing CDR3, stop codons, out-of-frame junctions, or ambiguous translated residues were removed. V3J clonotypes were defined as sequences sharing the same inferred V gene, J gene, and CDR3 amino acid sequence. Percentage overlap between repertoires was calculated by dividing the number of shared unique clonotypes by the size of the smaller repertoire. RTK rarefaction, the Chao1 estimator, and Recon v2.1 estimates of unobserved clonotypes were used to assess repertoire richness. OLGA was used to compute generation probabilities for all TCRbeta clonotypes that the gDNA method yielded from a few donors. The table was pulled from immuneACCESS by TCRdb, which kept in-frame rearrangements only. Such tables lose some clones; where checked, under half of the loss comes from unresolved V genes, and the rest has no known cause. V and J calls and clone size follow that table, whereas D and trimming were derived from the DNA. The sample table contains 330,000 or so clones; only one count was recorded for roughly 70% of them. More than 9% of the sample rests with the top ten.

Comments on this clone: This receptor's antigen is unknown. One base away there is no much larger clone; base qualities are not given.

The clonotype was recovered from a young man in good health. Recombination joined TRBV11-2 with TRBJ1-4; confidence is insufficient to name the D gene. Sequenced: memory CD4+ T cells sorted from blood. The sample's cell subset or site label, in plain terms: CD45RA-negative fraction. The CDR3: CASSFRFGAGNEKLFF. The DNA sequence is as follows: TGTGCCAGCAGCTTCCGTTTTGGCGCGGGGAATGAAAAACTGTTTTTT.